This T cell receptor beta chain originates from a study of blood T cell repertoires in COVID-19 (dated by TCRdb to 2018 to 2021). Context from the whole study: Samples from collaborators originated in the United States, Italy and Spain and spanned both the acute and convalescent phases of COVID-19. The samples were drawn from two sources: the first 160 participants of the ongoing ImmuneRACE study, and 1,000 to 1,500 subjects contributed by 6 global collaborators. The dataset comprised deeply sampled blood TCRbeta repertoires from subjects exposed to, actively infected with, or recovered from COVID-19. The repertoires were made available in a free public database intended to serve as a resource for research on the immune response to SARS-CoV-2. The prospective study material was composed of cDNA or gDNA derived from T cells, B-cell-depleted T cells, or PBMCs. Where HLA class I and class II types were available, the types were taken from metadata supplied by the sample provider, not from assay-based typing. Nearly every sample came with metadata listing a de-identified subject ID, COVID-19 status, age in years and sex.

Overall study results and their limits: How much clinical and demographic metadata was included differed by source and by participant, and the metadata was provided uncurated.

The CDR3 covers 15 residues, taking in both the cysteine and the phenylalanine. Only CDR3 DNA is held: 45 bases, read in frame from base 1. Per the germline V gene, SQVTM is the CDR1 and ANQGSEA is the CDR2. From V the trimming removes 4 bases and from J it removes 0 bases, while the gene matches leave 7 bases of the junction unaccounted for. Whole blood was collected in K2EDTA tubes by collaborating institutions according to the institutions' own protocols. For TCRbeta analysis, collaborators shipped samples in one of three forms: frozen whole blood, isolated PBMCs, or DNA extracted from either of those sample types. TCRbeta CDR3 regions were amplified from genomic DNA using the immunoSEQ Assay, a bias-controlled multiplex PCR. As for the authors' bioinformatics: The number of nucleated cells in each sample was estimated from the amplification of reference gene primers within the assay. To quantify the absolute abundance of each unique TCRbeta CDR3 rearrangement, sequence reads were collapsed and filtered. For each sample, productive Simpson clonality was calculated by taking the square root of Simpson's diversity index across productive rearrangements. TCRdb mirrors the immuneACCESS table, restricted to in-frame sequences. Some clones are absent from its copies; in checked studies, under half trace to an unresolved V gene, and the reason for the others is unknown. V and J calls and clone size are as listed in that table; D and trimming were resolved from the DNA. This sample lists about 310,000 clones; more than 85% were detected once. The ten most abundant clones make up 1% to 1.5% of the sample.

On this clone itself: Its antigen remains unidentified. Nothing much larger sits one base from this clone, and base qualities are not available.

Sequenced input: peripheral blood. The sequence derives from a man aged 65 to 85 with acute or convalescent COVID-19. The V gene is TRBV29-1 and the J gene is TRBJ1-1; 8 bases in the junction line up with TRBD1. The DNA is TGCAGCGTTGCGATGACAGGGGATTTGAACACTGAAGCTTTCTTT. It translates as CSVAMTGDLNTEAFF.